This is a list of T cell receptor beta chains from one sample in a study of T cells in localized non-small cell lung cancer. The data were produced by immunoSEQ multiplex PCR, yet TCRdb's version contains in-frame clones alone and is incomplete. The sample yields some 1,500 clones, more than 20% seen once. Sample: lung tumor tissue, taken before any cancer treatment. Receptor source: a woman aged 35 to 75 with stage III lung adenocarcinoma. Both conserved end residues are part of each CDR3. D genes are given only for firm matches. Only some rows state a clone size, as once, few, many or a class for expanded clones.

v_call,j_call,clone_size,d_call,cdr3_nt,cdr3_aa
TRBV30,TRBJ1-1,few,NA,TGTGCCTGGACGGACGGGGTGAACACTGAAGCTTTCTTT,CAWTDGVNTEAFF
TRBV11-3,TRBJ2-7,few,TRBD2,TGTGCCAGCAGTCCGGGACTAGCGTTCCACGAGCAGTACTTC,CASSPGLAFHEQYF
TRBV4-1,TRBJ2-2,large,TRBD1,TGCGCCAGCAGCCACCGGACAGGGAGGGAGCTGTTTTTT,CASSHRTGRELFF
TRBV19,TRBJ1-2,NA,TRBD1,TGTGCCAGTAGTATAGATCGGACAGGGGGCTATGGCTACACCTTC,CASSIDRTGGYGYTF
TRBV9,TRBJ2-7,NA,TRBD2,TGTGCCACCCACTTGGCGGGAGAATACGAGCAGTACTTC,CATHLAGEYEQYF
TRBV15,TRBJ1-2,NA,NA,TGTGCCACCAGCAGTATGTCTGGGTCAGTTAACTATGGCTACACCTTC,CATSSMSGSVNYGYTF
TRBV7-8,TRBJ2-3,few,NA,TGTGCCAGCAGCTCCACCCGGGCCGATACGCAGTATTTT,CASSSTRADTQYF
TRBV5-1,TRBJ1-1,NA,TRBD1,TGCGCCAGCAGCTTGGCCGGACAGGGGGGTTCGGCTAACACTGAAGCTTTCTTT,CASSLAGQGGSANTEAFF
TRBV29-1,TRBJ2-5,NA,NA,TGCAGCGTTCGGGTACAGCAAGAGACCCAGTACTTC,CSVRVQQETQYF
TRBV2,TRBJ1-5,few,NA,TGTGCCAGCAGCTCACAGGGAAAGCCCCAGCATTTT,CASSSQGKPQHF
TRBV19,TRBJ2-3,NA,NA,TGTGCCAGTAGTATTGTTTCTAGCACAGATACGCAGTATTTT,CASSIVSSTDTQYF
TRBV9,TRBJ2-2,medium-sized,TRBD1,TGTGCCAGCAGCGAGAGAGGACAGGAGCGGTCTGGGGAGCTGTTTTTT,CASSERGQERSGELFF
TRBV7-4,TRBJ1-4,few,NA,TGTGCCAGCAGCTTCCACAGGGCTGAAAAACTGTTTTTT,CASSFHRAEKLFF
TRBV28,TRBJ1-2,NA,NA,TGTGCCAGCAGTTTTCGACAGATTTCCTATGGCTACACCTTC,CASSFRQISYGYTF
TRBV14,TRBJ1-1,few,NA,TGTGCCAGCAGCCAAGGCGTTTATACTGAAGCTTTCTTT,CASSQGVYTEAFF
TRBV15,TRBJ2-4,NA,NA,TGTGCCACCAGCAGTCGGTTTAATATCGGGGGAGAAAACATTCAGTACTTC,CATSSRFNIGGENIQYF
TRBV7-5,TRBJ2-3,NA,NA,TGTGCCAGCAGCTTAAGTCGGGACTTAGGAATGGCGCAGTATTTT,CASSLSRDLGMAQYF
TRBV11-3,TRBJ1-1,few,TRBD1,TGTGCCAGCAGCCCCCGGACAGGGTGGGGTATGAACACTGAAGCTTTCTTT,CASSPRTGWGMNTEAFF
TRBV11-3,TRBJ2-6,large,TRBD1,TGTGCCAGCAGCCAAGGACAGGATAACTCTGGGGCCAACGTCCTGACTTTC,CASSQGQDNSGANVLTF
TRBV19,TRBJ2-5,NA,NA,TGTGCCAGTAGTATTCGGGTTTGGTGGCCGAGAAGGGAAGAGACCCAGTACTTC,CASSIRVWWPRREETQYF
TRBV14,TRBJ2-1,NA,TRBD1,TGTGCCAGCAGCCAAGGTGGGACAGGTCTGAATGAGCAGTTCTTC,CASSQGGTGLNEQFF
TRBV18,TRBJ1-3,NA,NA,TGTGCCAGCTCACCCGACGGGAACTCTGGAAACACCATATATTTT,CASSPDGNSGNTIYF
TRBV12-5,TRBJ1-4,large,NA,TGTGCTAGTGGCCACGGACTGACGACAACTAATGAAAAACTGTTTTTT,CASGHGLTTTNEKLFF
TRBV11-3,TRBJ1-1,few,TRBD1,TGTGCCAGCAGCTTGGCCGCAGGGGGAAGAGGGACTGAAGCTTTCTTT,CASSLAAGGRGTEAFF
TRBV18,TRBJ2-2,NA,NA,TGTGCCAGCTCACGGGACTCCCTGAACACCGGGGAGCTGTTTTTT,CASSRDSLNTGELFF
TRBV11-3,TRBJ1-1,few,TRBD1,TGTGCCAGCAGCTTAAGTGTAGGGGGCTTCGCTGAAGCTTTCTTT,CASSLSVGGFAEAFF
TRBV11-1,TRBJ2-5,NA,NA,TGTGCCAGCAGCTCTACGGGTTACCAAGAGACCCAGTACTTC,CASSSTGYQETQYF
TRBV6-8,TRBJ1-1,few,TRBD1,TGTGCCAGCAGTTCCGTCCCGGGACAGGGTAGCACTGAAGCTTTCTTT,CASSSVPGQGSTEAFF
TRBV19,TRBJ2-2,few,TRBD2,TGTGCCAGTACCCCCGGGGGGGCGAACACCGGGGAGCTGTTTTTT,CASTPGGANTGELFF
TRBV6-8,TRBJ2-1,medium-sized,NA,TGTGCCAGCAGTCCCGTGTCGTGGAGGCCCACCTACAATGAGCAGTTCTTC,CASSPVSWRPTYNEQFF
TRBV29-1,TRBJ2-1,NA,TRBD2,TGCAGCGTTAGGGCGGGGGGCCTCAATTTCGAGCAGTTCTTC,CSVRAGGLNFEQFF
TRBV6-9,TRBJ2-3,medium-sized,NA,TGTGCCAGCAGCCTAGGGAGCACAGATACGCAGTATTTT,CASSLGSTDTQYF
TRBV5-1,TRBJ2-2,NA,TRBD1,TGCGCCAGCAGCTTGGCCGGAGACAGGGTCATCGGGGAGCTGTTTTTT,CASSLAGDRVIGELFF
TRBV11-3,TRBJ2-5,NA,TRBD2,TGTGCCAGCAGCCTGACTAGCGGGGGGTGGGAGACCCAGTACTTC,CASSLTSGGWETQYF
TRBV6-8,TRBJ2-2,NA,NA,TGTGCCAGCAGTTACCTCAACGGGGAGCTGTTTTTT,CASSYLNGELFF
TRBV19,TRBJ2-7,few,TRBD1,TGTGCCAGCGCCGGGACAGGGACCTACGAGCAGTACTTC,CASAGTGTYEQYF
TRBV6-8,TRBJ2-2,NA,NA,TGTGCCAGCAGGAAAGACGGATTATACACCGGGGAGCTGTTTTTT,CASRKDGLYTGELFF
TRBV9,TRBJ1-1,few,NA,TGTGCCAGCAGCTTATTAGGCACTGAAGCTTTCTTT,CASSLLGTEAFF
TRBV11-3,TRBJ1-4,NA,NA,TGTGCCAGCAGCTTAACAGGACCAACTAATGAAAAACTGTTTTTT,CASSLTGPTNEKLFF
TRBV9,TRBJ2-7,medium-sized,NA,TGTGCCAGCAGCGATGGAGGAACCCTGTACGAGCAGTACTTC,CASSDGGTLYEQYF
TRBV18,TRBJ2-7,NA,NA,TGTGCCAGCTCACCCGATGCAATTGAACAACCTCCATTTCTGCCCTACGAGCAGTACTTC,CASSPDAIEQPPFLPYEQYF
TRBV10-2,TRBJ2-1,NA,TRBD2,TGCGCCAGCAGTGAGTCCGACTATGGACTAGCTCCCAATGAGCAGTTCTTC,CASSESDYGLAPNEQFF